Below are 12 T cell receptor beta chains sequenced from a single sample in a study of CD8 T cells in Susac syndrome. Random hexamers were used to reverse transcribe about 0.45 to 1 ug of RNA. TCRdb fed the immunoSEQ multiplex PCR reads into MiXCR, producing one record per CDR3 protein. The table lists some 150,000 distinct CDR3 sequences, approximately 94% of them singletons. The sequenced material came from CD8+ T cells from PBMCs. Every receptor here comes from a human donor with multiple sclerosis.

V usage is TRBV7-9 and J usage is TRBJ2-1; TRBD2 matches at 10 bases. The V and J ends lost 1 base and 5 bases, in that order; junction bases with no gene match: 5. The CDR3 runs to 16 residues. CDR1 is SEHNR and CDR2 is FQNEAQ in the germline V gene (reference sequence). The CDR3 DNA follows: TGTGCCAGCAGCTTAGGAAGAGGACTAGCGGACAATGAGCAGTTCTTC. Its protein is CASSLGRGLADNEQFF.

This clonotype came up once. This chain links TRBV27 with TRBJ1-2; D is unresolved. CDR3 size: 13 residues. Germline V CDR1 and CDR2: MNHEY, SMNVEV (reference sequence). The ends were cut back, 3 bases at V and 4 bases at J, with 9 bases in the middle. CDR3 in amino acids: CASSLTSGYGYTF. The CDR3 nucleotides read TGTGCCAGCAGTTTGACATCCGGCTATGGCTACACCTTC.

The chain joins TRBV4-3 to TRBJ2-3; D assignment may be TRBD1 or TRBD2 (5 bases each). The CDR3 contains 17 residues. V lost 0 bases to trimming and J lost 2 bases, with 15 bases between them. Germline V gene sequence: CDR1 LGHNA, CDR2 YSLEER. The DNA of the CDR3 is TGCGCCAGCAGCCAAGATCGGGACCCTAGGCCCACAGATACGCAGTATTTT. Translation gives CASSQDRDPRPTDTQYF.

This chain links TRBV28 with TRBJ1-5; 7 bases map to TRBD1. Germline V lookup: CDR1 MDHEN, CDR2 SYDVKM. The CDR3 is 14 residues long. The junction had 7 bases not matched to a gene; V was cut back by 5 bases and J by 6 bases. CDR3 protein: CASSRTGWGQPQHF. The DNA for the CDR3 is TGTGCCAGCAGTAGGACAGGTTGGGGTCAGCCCCAGCATTTT.

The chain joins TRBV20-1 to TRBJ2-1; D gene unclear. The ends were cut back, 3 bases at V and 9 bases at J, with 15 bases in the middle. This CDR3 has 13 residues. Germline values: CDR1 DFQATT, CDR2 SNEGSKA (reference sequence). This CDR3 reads CSASNWVLREQFF. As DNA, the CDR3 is TGCAGTGCTAGCAACTGGGTGCTCCGTGAGCAGTTCTTC.

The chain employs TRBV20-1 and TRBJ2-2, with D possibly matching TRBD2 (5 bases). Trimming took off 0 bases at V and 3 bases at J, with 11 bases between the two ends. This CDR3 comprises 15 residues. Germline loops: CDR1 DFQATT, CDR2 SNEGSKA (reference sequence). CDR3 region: CSARETSWDTGELFF. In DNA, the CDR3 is TGCAGTGCTAGAGAAACTAGTTGGGACACCGGGGAGCTGTTTTTT.

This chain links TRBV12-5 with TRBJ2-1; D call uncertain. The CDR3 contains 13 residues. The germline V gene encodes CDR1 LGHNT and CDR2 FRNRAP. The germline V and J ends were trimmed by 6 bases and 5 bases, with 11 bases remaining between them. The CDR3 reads CASGYTPDNEQFF. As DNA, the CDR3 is TGTGCTAGTGGATACACCCCAGACAATGAGCAGTTCTTC.

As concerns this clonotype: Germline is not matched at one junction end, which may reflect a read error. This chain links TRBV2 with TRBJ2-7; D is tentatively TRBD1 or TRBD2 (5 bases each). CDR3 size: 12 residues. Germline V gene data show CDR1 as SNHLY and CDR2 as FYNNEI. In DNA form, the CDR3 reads TGTGCCAGCAGCAACAGGCCAGGGACGTCGCACTTC. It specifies CASSNRPGTSHF.

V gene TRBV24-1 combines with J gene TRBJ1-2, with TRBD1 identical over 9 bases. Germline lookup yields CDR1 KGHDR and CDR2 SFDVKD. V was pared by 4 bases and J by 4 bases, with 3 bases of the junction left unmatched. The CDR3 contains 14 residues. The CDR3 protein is CATSDRDRVYGYTF. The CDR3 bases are TGTGCCACCAGTGACAGGGACAGGGTCTATGGCTACACCTTC.

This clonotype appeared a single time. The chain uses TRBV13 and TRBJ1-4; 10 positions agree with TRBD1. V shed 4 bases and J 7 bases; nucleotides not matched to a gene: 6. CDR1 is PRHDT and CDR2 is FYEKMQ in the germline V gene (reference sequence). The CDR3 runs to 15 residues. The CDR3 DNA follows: TGTGCCAGCAGCTCCCAGACAGGGGGCCGTGAAAAACTGTTTTTT. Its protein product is CASSSQTGGREKLFF.

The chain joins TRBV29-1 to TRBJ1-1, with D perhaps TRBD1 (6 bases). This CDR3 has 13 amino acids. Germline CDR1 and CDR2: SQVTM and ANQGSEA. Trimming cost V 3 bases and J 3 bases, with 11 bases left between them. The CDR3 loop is CSVDRGLDTEAFF. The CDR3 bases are TGCAGCGTTGATCGGGGGCTGGACACTGAAGCTTTCTTT.

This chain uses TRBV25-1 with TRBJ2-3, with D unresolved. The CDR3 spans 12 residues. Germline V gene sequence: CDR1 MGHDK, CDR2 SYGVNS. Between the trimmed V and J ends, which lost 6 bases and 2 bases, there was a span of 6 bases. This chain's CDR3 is CASSPDTDTQYF. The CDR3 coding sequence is TGTGCCAGCAGCCCTGACACAGATACGCAGTATTTT.